This T cell receptor (beta chain) appears in the sequencing data of a study of blood T cells in healthy people across ages (dated by TCRdb to about 2015). Notes on the research overall: In model experiments, template switching captured roughly one uniquely barcoded TCR beta cDNA molecule for every two T cells. To avoid experimental bias, donors of different ages were randomly spread across the sequencing lanes. Using the same blood draw, the study looked at two additional independent replicas of 1 million unique cDNA reads for two donors, one aged 18 to 29 and the other aged 80 or older. The donors were split into four age groups: young (average around 15 years), middle-aged (around 40), aged (about 56) and long-lived (more than 80). The study measured age-related changes in TCR beta repertoire diversity using deep sequencing normalized with unique cDNA molecular identifiers.

The library relied on 5' RACE. The sequencer listed for this sample is Illumina HiSeq 2500. A second PCR of roughly 6 to 11 cycles was run with a J-beta primer mix and a sample-barcoded 5' primer. A unique molecular identifier was introduced onto each TCR beta cDNA molecule by a template-switch 5' adaptor carrying 12 random nucleotides. Each sample yielded at least 3 million CDR3-containing paired-end reads. First-strand cDNA was synthesized from all RNA with the Mint cDNA synthesis kit, primed by a TRBC-specific oligonucleotide. After uracil-DNA glycosylase treatment, a first 18-cycle PCR used universal primers M1SS and BC2_uni_R on all cDNA. The authors processed their data as follows. Normalization of each sample was performed by random selection of 1 million high-quality reads, each carrying a distinct molecular identifier. Instead of being binned into consensus sequences, reads with shared molecular identifiers were discarded. MiTCR, run with a Q25 quality threshold and the strictest error-elimination algorithm, handled CDR3 identification, clonotype clustering and error correction. A nonparametric unseen species model with Euler transformation was used to estimate a lower bound on total TCR beta diversity. The public reads were quality trimmed at Q25 with fastp and then assembled into clones with MiXCR by TCRdb, keeping productive beta chains. Every CDR3 protein is listed once, alongside the most common genes and DNA of its rows. In this record, the V and J calls reflect TCRdb's handling and not the investigators' own analysis. This sample comprises nearly 1 million distinct CDR3 sequences, roughly half of them detected only once. Of the sample, 20% to 25% is held by the ten largest clones.

The approximately 40 donors, aged 6 to 90 years, were systemically healthy Caucasian individuals from Russia. Around 10 milliliters of peripheral blood were drawn from each donor into EDTA-treated Vacutainer tubes. PBMCs were isolated by Ficoll-Paque density-gradient centrifugation, with at least 7 million obtained per sample. Total RNA, at least 6 micrograms per sample, was extracted from PBMCs with Trizol reagent. Naive CD45RAhigh/CD27high T cell percentages were measured by flow cytometry on a PBMC aliquot from every donor. This clonotype has a handful of counts. No cognate antigen has been identified for it. No base quality information exists; no much larger clone differs at one position. The investigation overall reported the following: Because the CMV infection status of the donors was unknown, age-related changes in expanded clonotypes may potentially have been confounded. There was a strong correlation between observed TCR beta diversity and the percentage of naive T cells measured by flow cytometry. Bulk unsorted PBMC profiling prevented conclusive comparison of naive and antigen-experienced compartments. Estimates of total diversity from one million sequenced T cells were regarded as lower bounds and underestimates. As age increased, observed TCR beta diversity per million T cells dropped in a roughly linear way, and a significant reduction was already evident by age about 40. The long-lived group showed more naive CD4+ T cells, fewer expanded clones and increased TCR diversity than the aged group, suggesting age selection.

The CDR3, cysteine through phenylalanine, is 15 amino acids long. The CDR3 DNA has 45 bases and is translated from base 1. According to the germline V gene, CDR1 reads ENHRY and CDR2 reads SYGVKD. V lost 0 bases and J lost 3 bases, and the count of bases not matched to a germline gene is 1. The chain uses TRBV10-3 and TRBJ1-5, with 8 bases matching TRBD1. The receptor comes from a woman aged 60-75 years in good health. Sequenced input: blood. The bases read TGTGCCATCAGTGAGTCGACAGGGGACAATCAGCCCCAGCATTTT. This yields the protein CAISESTGDNQPQHF.